The 18 T cell receptor beta chains below come from one sample, sequenced in a study of blood T cell repertoires in COVID-19. Sequenced by immunoSEQ multiplex PCR; TCRdb stores in-frame clones only, minus some. Here the sample spans some 220,000 clones, around four fifths being singletons. Sequencing was done on a sample of peripheral blood. The receptors originated from a woman between 55 and 75 years old with active or convalescent COVID-19.

This clone has just a few counts. J is TRBJ2-2 and V is TRBV7-9; tentatively, D is TRBD1 (5 bases). Germline V gives CDR1 SEHNR, CDR2 FQNEAQ (reference sequence). The CDR3 runs to 13 residues. Trimming left V 2 bases short and J 7 bases short, with 8 bases between. The CDR3 coding sequence is TGTGCCAGCAGCTTACAGGGCTTCGGGGAGCTGTTTTTT. Protein: CASSLQGFGELFF.

The chain employs TRBV3-1 (or the pseudogene TRBV3-2) and TRBJ1-5; D unresolved. V gave up 0 bases and J gave up 8 bases, with 8 bases separating them. Germline values: CDR1 LGHDT, CDR2 YNNKEL (reference sequence). The CDR3 extends over 13 amino acids. The CDR3 nucleotides read TGTGCCAGCAGCCAAGAGCTGTCGGAGCCCCAGCATTTT. Translated, it gives CASSQELSEPQHF.

V usage is TRBV19 and J usage is TRBJ1-2; unclear D gene. This CDR3 region has 12 residues. Germline CDR1 LNHDA, CDR2 SQIVND (reference sequence). Trimming shortened V by 5 bases and J by 8 bases, and 12 bases separated the two germline ends. The CDR3 sequence is CASSSSGVGYTF. CDR3 nucleotide sequence: TGTGCCAGTAGTTCTTCGGGAGTCGGCTACACCTTC.

This clone was seen only a few times. V usage is TRBV19 and J usage is TRBJ2-2, with D possibly TRBD1 on 6 matching bases. This CDR3 has 14 residues. Germline V CDR1 and CDR2: LNHDA, SQIVND (reference sequence). V was shortened by 4 bases and J by 6 bases, with 12 bases between the two germline ends. Here the CDR3 reads CASSKRQAPGELFF. In DNA form, the CDR3 reads TGTGCCAGTAGTAAGCGACAGGCCCCCGGGGAGCTGTTTTTT.

The genes are TRBV7-6 and TRBJ2-1; TRBD1 matches 9 bases. J lost 7 bases, V lost 5 bases, and 9 bases had no gene match. This CDR3 spans 15 amino acids. Looked up from germline, CDR1 is SGHVS and CDR2 is FNYEAQ. The CDR3 loop reads CASSPWTGDGNEQFF. The CDR3 nucleotides read TGTGCCAGCAGCCCATGGACAGGGGATGGAAATGAGCAGTTCTTC.

The CDR3 DNA reads as TGTGCCAGCAGCAGACTCAGGGGGCTGAACACTGAAGCTTTCTTT. It specifies CASSRLRGLNTEAFF. The chain recombines TRBV7-9 with TRBJ1-1, with TRBD1 matching 8 bases. The CDR3 covers 15 residues. J lost 0 bases, V lost 5 bases, and 5 bases had no gene match. Germline CDR1 SEHNR, CDR2 FQNEAQ (reference sequence).

The J gene is TRBJ1-1, the V gene TRBV3-1 (or the pseudogene TRBV3-2), with D possibly matching TRBD1 (6 bases). The CDR3 covers 13 residues. Per germline, CDR1 LGHDT and CDR2 YNNKEL (reference sequence). Trimming pared 3 bases from V and 6 bases from J, leaving 11 bases between. In DNA, the CDR3 is TGTGCCAGCAGCCAGAGGGGGGGCTCTGAAGCTTTCTTT. The encoded protein is CASSQRGGSEAFF.

The chain uses TRBV19 and TRBJ2-2; 10 positions agree with TRBD2. The CDR3 contains 16 residues. With V trimmed by 7 bases and J by 5 bases, 10 bases remained unmatched. Germline V gives CDR1 LNHDA, CDR2 SQIVND (reference sequence). Here the CDR3 DNA reads TGTGCCAGTAATCCTAGCGGGAGAGGGGGTACCGGGGAGCTGTTTTTT. It is translated as CASNPSGRGGTGELFF.

The chain has TRBV20-1 and TRBJ2-3; tentative D call: TRBD2 (7 bases). This CDR3 has 14 amino acids. Germline CDR1 reads DFQATT; CDR2 reads SNEGSKA (reference sequence). V lost 3 bases, J lost 6 bases, and 16 bases lay in between. The CDR3 coding sequence is TGCAGTGCTAGTTCGCGGGGGCGCGTCGATACGCAGTATTTT. As protein: CSASSRGRVDTQYF.

This clone was found once. This chain links TRBV30 with TRBJ1-6; TRBD1 agrees at 8 bases. Germline V gene data show CDR1 as GTSNPN and CDR2 as SVGIG (reference sequence). J was trimmed by 7 bases and V by 1 base; bases with no gene match: 6. The CDR3 consists of 15 residues. This CDR3 reads CAWSENRGGNSPLHF. DNA of the CDR3: TGTGCCTGGAGTGAAAACAGGGGGGGGAATTCACCCCTCCACTTT.

This clone is a singleton in its sample. V usage is TRBV6-5 and J usage is TRBJ1-5; no definite D call. Germline values: CDR1 MNHEY, CDR2 SVGAGI. The V end lost 2 bases, the J end lost 3 bases, and 8 bases lay between the germline ends. The length of the CDR3 is 14 residues. The CDR3 protein is CASSYGLNNQPQHF. In nucleotides, the CDR3 is TGTGCCAGCAGTTACGGACTGAACAATCAGCCCCAGCATTTT.

The chain recombines TRBV9 with TRBJ2-1; tentative D call: TRBD2 (6 bases). CDR3 length: 15 residues. Germline-derived CDR1 and CDR2 are SGDLS and YYNGEE. V was shortened by 0 bases and J by 4 bases, with 11 bases between the two germline ends. The CDR3 is CASSVEGLIYNEQFF. As DNA, the CDR3 is TGTGCCAGCAGCGTAGAGGGACTTATATACAATGAGCAGTTCTTC.

The chain links TRBV14 to TRBJ2-7; the match to TRBD1 covers 8 bases. Germline CDR1 reads SGHDN; CDR2 reads FVKESK. The CDR3 is 14 residues long. The J segment lost 7 bases and the V segment lost 6 bases, leaving 11 bases of the junction unmatched. The CDR3 here is CASRSGQGATEQYF. The CDR3 DNA is TGTGCCAGCAGGTCTGGGCAGGGGGCGACTGAGCAGTACTTC.

This chain links TRBV6-4 with TRBJ2-1; TRBD2 matches 10 bases. V lost 5 bases to trimming and J lost 8 bases; unmatched junction nucleotides: 3. This CDR3 comprises 13 residues. From germline, CDR1 is MRHNA and CDR2 SNTAGT. CDR3 coding DNA: TGTGCCAGCAGTAGCGGGAGGGCCTATGAGCAGTTCTTC. Its translation is CASSSGRAYEQFF.

Concerning this clone itself: Sequence at one end of the junction differs from germline and may be a read error. This chain uses TRBV5-6 with TRBJ1-1, with D possibly matching TRBD1 (5 bases). The V gene's germline CDR1 is SGHDT and CDR2 YYEEEE. The CDR3 contains 13 residues. CDR3 bases: TGTGCCAGCAGTCTGACAGCGAACGCTGAAGCTTTCTTT. It is translated as CASSLTANAEAFF.

The chain combines TRBV4-2 with TRBJ2-1, with 8 bases lining up with TRBD2. V shed 1 base, J shed 3 bases, and the junction held 14 bases outside the gene matches. The CDR3 consists of 19 residues. CDR1 is LGHNA and CDR2 is YNFKEQ in the germline V gene. The CDR3 nucleotides read TGTGCCAGCAGCCAAGCTTTGGAGCGGGGGACCATCCTCTACAATGAGCAGTTCTTC. Translation gives CASSQALERGTILYNEQFF.

V usage is TRBV6-5 and J usage is TRBJ2-1; 8 nucleotides line up with TRBD2. Germline V CDR1 and CDR2: MNHEY, SVGAGI. This CDR3 spans 14 amino acids. With 9 bases clipped from V and 4 bases from J, the junction kept 8 bases outside the gene matches. This CDR3 is CASSSGSLYNEQFF. CDR3 nucleotides: TGTGCCAGTTCTAGCGGGTCGCTTTACAATGAGCAGTTCTTC.

There are many counts of this clone. V and J are TRBV3-1 (or the pseudogene TRBV3-2) and TRBJ1-1; D is perhaps TRBD1 (6 bases). The CDR3 is made up of 13 amino acids. V was clipped by 7 bases and J by 0 bases, with 9 bases between them. Germline CDR1 is LGHDT and CDR2 is YNNKEL (reference sequence). The CDR3 reads CASNTGLNTEAFF. Here the CDR3 DNA reads TGTGCCAGCAACACAGGGCTGAACACTGAAGCTTTCTTT.